This entry describes one TCR beta chain. Germline V gives CDR1 SGHNT, CDR2 YYREEE (reference sequence). Deletions cut 2 bases from V and 5 bases from J, with 10 bases between. This CDR3 is built from 13 residues. These data are taken from a study of blood T cell repertoires in COVID-19. Across the whole study: T cells, B-cell-depleted T cells, or PBMCs supplied cDNA or gDNA.

Using immunoSEQ multiplex PCR, the repertoire was profiled, and TCRdb retains in-frame clones only, with some absent. The repertoire holds approximately 110,000 clones, with about 87% as singletons. The sequencing sample was made of peripheral blood. The chain combines TRBV5-4 with TRBJ2-5; D gene uncertain. The source of this sequence is a woman aged 50 to 60 with acute or convalescent COVID-19. The chain's CDR3 is CASSFKTEETQYF. CDR3 DNA sequence: TGTGCCAGCAGCTTTAAAACCGAGGAGACCCAGTACTTC.